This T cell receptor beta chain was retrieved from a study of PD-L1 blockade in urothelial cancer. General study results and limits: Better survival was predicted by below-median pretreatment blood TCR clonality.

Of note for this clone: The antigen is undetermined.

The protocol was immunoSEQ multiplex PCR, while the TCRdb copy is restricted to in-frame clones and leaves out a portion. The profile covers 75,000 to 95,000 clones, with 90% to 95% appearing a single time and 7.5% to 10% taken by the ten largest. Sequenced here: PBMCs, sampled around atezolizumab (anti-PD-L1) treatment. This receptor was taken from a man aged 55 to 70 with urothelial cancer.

The DNA of the CDR3 is TGTGCCAGCAGCTTGGTCGGGAGAACCGGGGAGCTGTTTTTT. It specifies CASSLVGRTGELFF. V gene TRBV5-4 combines with J gene TRBJ2-2, with D perhaps matching TRBD2 (6 bases). CDR1 is SGHNT, CDR2 YYREEE, per germline (reference sequence). The V end was cut by 0 bases, the J end by 5 bases, with 8 bases between. The CDR3 runs to 14 residues. Variable domain in full (rest from reference TRBV5-4 and TRBJ2-2): ETGVTQSPTHLIKTRGQQVTLRCSSQSGHNTVSWYQQALGQGPQFIFQYYREEENGRGNFPPRFSGLQFPNYSSELNVNALELDDSALYLCASSLVGRTGELFFGEGSRLTVL.